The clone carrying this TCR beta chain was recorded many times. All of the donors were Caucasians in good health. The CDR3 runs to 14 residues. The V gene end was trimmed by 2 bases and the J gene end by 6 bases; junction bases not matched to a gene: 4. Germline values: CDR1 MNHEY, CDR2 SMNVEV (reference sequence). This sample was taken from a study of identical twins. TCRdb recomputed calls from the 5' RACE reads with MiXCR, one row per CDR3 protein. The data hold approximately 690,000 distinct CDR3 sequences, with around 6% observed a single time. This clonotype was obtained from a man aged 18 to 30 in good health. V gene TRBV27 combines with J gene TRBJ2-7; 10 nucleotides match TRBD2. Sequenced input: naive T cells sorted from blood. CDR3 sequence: CASSLLAGVPEQYF. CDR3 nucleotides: TGTGCCAGCAGTTTACTAGCGGGAGTACCCGAGCAGTACTTC.